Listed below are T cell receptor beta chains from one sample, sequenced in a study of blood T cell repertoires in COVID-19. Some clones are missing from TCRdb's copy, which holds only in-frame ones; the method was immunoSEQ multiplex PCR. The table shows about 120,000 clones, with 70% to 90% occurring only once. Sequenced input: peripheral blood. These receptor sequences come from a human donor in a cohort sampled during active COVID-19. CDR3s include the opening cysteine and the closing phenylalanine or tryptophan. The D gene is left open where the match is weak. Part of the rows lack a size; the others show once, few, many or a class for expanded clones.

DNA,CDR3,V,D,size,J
TGTGCCAGCAGCCCCATGCCGGGACTAGCGGGAGTACAGCAGTACTTC,CASSPMPGLAGVQQYF,TRBV7-9,TRBD2,-,TRBJ2-7
TGTGCCTGGAATGGGCCAGGGGGACGTAACTCACCCCTCCACTTT,CAWNGPGGRNSPLHF,TRBV30,TRBD1,-,TRBJ1-6
TGCGCCAGCAGCCAAACGGCAGGGGTCGAAAAACTGTTTTTT,CASSQTAGVEKLFF,TRBV4-1,-,-,TRBJ1-4
TGTGCCAGCAGCTTAAGGGGTGGAACAGGGCATGACGAGCAGTACTTC,CASSLRGGTGHDEQYF,TRBV13,-,-,TRBJ2-7
TGTGCCAGCAGCTGGCCGACAGGCCCCCACACAACTAATGAAAAACTGTTTTTT,CASSWPTGPHTTNEKLFF,TRBV5-5,-,-,TRBJ1-4
TGTGCCAGTAGAGAACGGGGGAGAGCAGATACGCAGTATTTT,CASRERGRADTQYF,TRBV19,-,-,TRBJ2-3
TGTGCCACCATGACCCTAGTTAATCAGCCCCAGCATTTT,CATMTLVNQPQHF,TRBV28,-,-,TRBJ1-5
TGCGCCAGCAGCCAAGATAGGGGACTGGGGCCGTTCTTC,CASSQDRGLGPFF,TRBV4-1,-,-,TRBJ2-1
TGCGCCAGCAGTGAGGGAGCCAGGGGGCTAAATCAGCCCCAGCATTTT,CASSEGARGLNQPQHF,TRBV10-2,TRBD1,few,TRBJ1-5
TGCAGCGCTGGGACAGGGGGGTACAATGAGCAGTTCTTC,CSAGTGGYNEQFF,TRBV29-1,TRBD1,-,TRBJ2-1
TGTGCCACCAGTTCCGGGGTCGAAGAGACCCAGTACTTC,CATSSGVEETQYF,TRBV15,-,-,TRBJ2-5
TGTGCCAGCAGCCCACTTCTCGTCTCTGGAAACACCATATATTTT,CASSPLLVSGNTIYF,TRBV7-2,-,-,TRBJ1-3
TGTGCCAGCAGCCCAAAACGGACTAGCGGGGGGGCTGGCGAGCAGTACTTC,CASSPKRTSGGAGEQYF,TRBV7-8,TRBD2,-,TRBJ2-7
TGTGCCAGCAGTTTATTAGGGGTTAGTAGGGAAGAGACCCAGTACTTC,CASSLLGVSREETQYF,TRBV28,-,-,TRBJ2-5
TGTGCCAGCAGCTTCCCGCGGGTCTACCGGGGCACCGGGGAGCTGTTTTTT,CASSFPRVYRGTGELFF,TRBV5-6,-,-,TRBJ2-2
TGTGCCAGCAGTTTCGGGGAACACACTGAAGCTTTCTTT,CASSFGEHTEAFF,TRBV27,-,-,TRBJ1-1
TGTGCCAGCAGTTTACGGGGGCCCTGGCGGGGGGCCTCCTACGAGCAGTACTTC,CASSLRGPWRGASYEQYF,TRBV27,TRBD2,-,TRBJ2-7
TGTGCCAGCAGTGAAAGGGGGGGCGGTAGCAATCAGCCCCAGCATTTT,CASSERGGGSNQPQHF,TRBV2,-,once,TRBJ1-5
TGTGCCAGCAGCTTAGTAGAGACAGGAACATCCTACGAGCAGTACTTC,CASSLVETGTSYEQYF,TRBV11-2,-,-,TRBJ2-7
TGTGCCAGCAGCCAACCGGGACTAGGTCCCGGGGAGCTGTTTTTT,CASSQPGLGPGELFF,TRBV13,TRBD2,-,TRBJ2-2
TGTGCCAGCAGCTTGGTATTTGGTCGGGGGAGCTATGGCTACACCTTC,CASSLVFGRGSYGYTF,TRBV5-8,-,-,TRBJ1-2
TGTGCCAGCAGCTTGGGTCTAGCGGGGGGTTTCACAGATACGCAGTATTTT,CASSLGLAGGFTDTQYF,TRBV5-4,TRBD2,-,TRBJ2-3
TGTGCCCCACAAAGGGGAAAGGACAGGGGGCTGCGGTACGGCAATCAGCCCCAGCATTTT,CAPQRGKDRGLRYGNQPQHF,TRBV2,TRBD1,-,TRBJ1-5
TGTGCCAGCAGCTTAAAGGAGAATCAGCCCCAGCATTTT,CASSLKENQPQHF,TRBV7-9,-,-,TRBJ1-5
TGTGCCAGTAAGATGGGACTAGCGAAGGGGGGCTCAAGGAATGAGCAGTTCTTC,CASKMGLAKGGSRNEQFF,TRBV19,TRBD2,-,TRBJ2-1
TGTGCCAGCAGCCAAGATTCGGGCGAGCAGTACTTC,CASSQDSGEQYF,TRBV3-1/TRBV3-2,-,-,TRBJ2-7
TGTGCTAGCAGCCGTACCGGGACTAGCATCCCAGAGACCCAGTACTTC,CASSRTGTSIPETQYF,TRBV7-7,TRBD2,-,TRBJ2-5
TGTGCCAGCAGCCAACTGACTAGCGGGAGGGTTTTCACAGATACGCAGTATTTT,CASSQLTSGRVFTDTQYF,TRBV4-2,TRBD2,-,TRBJ2-3